Listed below are T cell receptor beta chains from one sample, sequenced in a study of T cell changes during pregnancy in multiple sclerosis. Sequencing was performed with immunoSEQ multiplex PCR; in TCRdb, only in-frame clones are kept and a portion is missing. The repertoire has roughly 52,000 clones, 90% of them found once; the top ten carry around 0.58%. This specimen consisted of CD4+ T cells from peripheral blood mononuclear cells, obtained in the first trimester of pregnancy. These receptors all come from a female donor with multiple sclerosis, enrolled in a pregnancy study. Both conserved end residues are part of each CDR3. The order of the fields is J gene, V gene, clone size, D gene, CDR3 DNA, CDR3 protein. The D gene is left open where the match is weak. The listing skips clone size in some rows; elsewhere it reads once, few, many or a size class.

>TRBJ2-7|TRBV10-2|.|.
TGCGCCAGCAGGGAGGACAGCGACTACGAGCAGTACTTC
CASREDSDYEQYF
>TRBJ2-7|TRBV2|.|.
TGTGCCAGCACCCGGGGAGGTTACTACGAGCAGTACTTC
CASTRGGYYEQYF
>TRBJ1-6|TRBV25-1|.|TRBD1
TGTGCCAGCAGTGGGACAGGGTATAATTCACCCCTCCACTTT
CASSGTGYNSPLHF
>TRBJ2-4|TRBV5-1|.|.
TGCGCCAGCAGCGCCCTCGGGTCTGGAGCCAAAAACATTCAGTACTTC
CASSALGSGAKNIQYF
>TRBJ2-7|TRBV29-1|once|.
TGCAGCGTTGCCCCTGGTAGCTTCGAGCAGTACTTC
CSVAPGSFEQYF
>TRBJ2-7|TRBV7-2|.|TRBD2
TGTGCCAGCAGCCCCGGGAGGGGGGAATCCTACGAGCAGTACTTC
CASSPGRGESYEQYF
>TRBJ1-2|TRBV5-4|.|TRBD1
TGTGCCACCTCGGGAGGGGGCTTCGTCGGCTACACCTTC
CATSGGGFVGYTF
>TRBJ1-6|TRBV18|.|.
TGTGCCAGCTCCCCGGGAGGGGTGGGTTCACCCCTCCACTTT
CASSPGGVGSPLHF
>TRBJ2-1|TRBV6-5|.|.
TGTGCCAGCAGCCGGGGACTCTACAATGAGCAGTTCTTC
CASSRGLYNEQFF
>TRBJ2-7|TRBV7-2|.|TRBD2
TGTGCCAGCAGCTCCCAGCCGGGGCGGGGGGCCTACGAGCAGTACTTC
CASSSQPGRGAYEQYF
>TRBJ2-3|TRBV4-1|.|TRBD1
TGCGCCAGCAGCCACACAGGGGAAGGGGGAGATACGCAGTATTTT
CASSHTGEGGDTQYF
>TRBJ2-7|TRBV18|.|.
TGTGCCAGCTCACCGTATGGGCCCCGCGGGGAGCAGTACTTC
CASSPYGPRGEQYF
>TRBJ2-1|TRBV6-5|.|.
TGTGCCACCGCGCGGGGGACAACCGGGTTCTTC
CATARGTTGFF
>TRBJ2-3|TRBV4-3|.|.
TGCGCCAGCAGCCAATTTCCACCGGGGTCTGGCACAGATACGCAGTATTTT
CASSQFPPGSGTDTQYF
>TRBJ2-2|TRBV2|.|.
TGTGCCAGCAGTGGCCAGGGCACCGGGGAGCTGTTTTTT
CASSGQGTGELFF
>TRBJ2-2|TRBV19|.|TRBD2
TGTGCCAGTAGTTCGATAGCGGGAATTCGAGGGACCGGGGAGCTGTTTTTT
CASSSIAGIRGTGELFF
>TRBJ2-1|TRBV27|.|TRBD1
TGTGCCAGCACCTTAAGACAGGGGGCCCACAATGAGCAGTTCTTC
CASTLRQGAHNEQFF
>TRBJ2-3|TRBV7-2|.|TRBD2
TGTGCCAGCGGCCAAGCGGGGGGTAGCACAGATACGCAGTATTTT
CASGQAGGSTDTQYF
>TRBJ2-7|TRBV15|.|TRBD2
TGTGCCACCAGCAGCAGACTAGCGGGAGAAAACGAGCAGTACTTC
CATSSRLAGENEQYF
>TRBJ2-2|TRBV5-1|.|TRBD1
TGCGCCAGCAGCTTGGTCGTAGGGGGCGGCGGGGAGCTGTTTTTT
CASSLVVGGGGELFF